This passage covers 8 T cell receptor beta chains from one sample sequenced in a study of T cell responses to AZD1222 COVID-19 vaccine. Using immunoSEQ multiplex PCR, the repertoire was profiled, and TCRdb retains in-frame clones only, with some absent. The sample holds under 150,000 clones, about 86% seen once. Sequenced material: peripheral blood, taken on day 0 of AZD1222 vaccination. The receptor source for this set is an adult in good health.

The rearrangement uses TRBV6-2 or TRBV6-3 and TRBJ1-5; 8 bases match TRBD1. CDR3 length: 21 amino acids. With 3 bases clipped from V and 1 base from J, the junction kept 20 bases outside the gene matches. Germline assignment: CDR1 MNHEY and CDR2 SVGEGT. In nucleotides, the CDR3 is TGTGCCAGCAGTTATAGAGATAAACGGACAGGGTTGGGGGCGAGCAATCAGCCCCAGCATTTT. It encodes CASSYRDKRTGLGASNQPQHF.

About this clone: The sample carries other DNA sequences with the same CDR3. V gene TRBV6-2 or TRBV6-3 combines with J gene TRBJ1-1, with D possibly being TRBD1 (6 bases). Germline CDR1 MNHEY, CDR2 SVGEGT. CDR3 length: 15 residues. V lost 2 bases and J lost 1, with 11 bases in between. CDR3 DNA: TGTGCCAGCAGTTACCGTGGGGGGGCGAACACTGAAGCTTTCTTT. Protein product: CASSYRGGANTEAFF.

V is TRBV5-6 and J is TRBJ1-6; D not resolved. The CDR3 is made up of 15 amino acids. Germline V gene sequence: CDR1 SGHDT, CDR2 YYEEEE. Trimming removed 0 bases at V and 13 bases at J, with 17 bases between. The CDR3 loop is CASSLEGGSSFPLHF. CDR3 DNA sequence: TGTGCCAGCAGCTTGGAAGGAGGTTCTAGTTTTCCCCTCCACTTT.

This clone was seen just once. The V call is TRBV4-2, the J call TRBJ1-5, with D maybe TRBD1 (5 bases). CDR1 and CDR2 (germline): LGHNA, YNFKEQ. The ends were cut back, 1 base at V and 0 bases at J, with 10 bases in the middle. The CDR3 loop spans 16 amino acids. CDR3 DNA sequence: TGTGCCAGCAGCCAAGCCGGGACGGATAGCAATCAGCCCCAGCATTTT. This gives the protein CASSQAGTDSNQPQHF.

The table lists this clone with a few counts. The V call is TRBV19, the J call TRBJ1-1; the D gene is possibly TRBD1 (5 bases). Germline assignment: CDR1 LNHDA and CDR2 SQIVND (reference sequence). V lost 3 bases and J 1 base, leaving 18 bases between the germline ends. This CDR3 contains 17 residues. CDR3 sequence: CASSIGGAGVANTEAFF. The CDR3 bases are TGTGCCAGTAGTATTGGGGGAGCAGGTGTGGCGAACACTGAAGCTTTCTTT.

V usage is TRBV27 and J usage is TRBJ1-5; TRBD1 agrees at 7 bases. This CDR3 is 15 amino acids long. Germline trimming cut 4 bases from V and 3 bases from J; bases unmatched to any gene: 6. The germline V gene has CDR1 MNHEY and CDR2 SMNVEV (reference sequence). Here the CDR3 DNA reads TGTGCCAGCAGTTCAGGGGGGCGTCCCAATCAGCCCCAGCATTTT. It translates to CASSSGGRPNQPQHF.

The gene calls are TRBV9 and TRBJ1-3, with D maybe TRBD1 (6 bases). Germline loops: CDR1 SGDLS, CDR2 YYNGEE. The CDR3 is made up of 12 amino acids. Trimming stripped 3 bases from V and 8 bases from J, with 9 bases between. The CDR3 DNA reads as TGTGCCAGCAGCGGAACAGGGCACACCATATATTTT. Protein: CASSGTGHTIYF.

The DNA for the CDR3 is TGTGCCAGCAGCCCCCGGACGGGGGTTTACACCGGGGAGCTGTTTTTT. Translation: CASSPRTGVYTGELFF. The rearrangement links TRBV9 to TRBJ2-2, with a possible D match to TRBD2 (6 bases). CDR3 length equals 16 residues. Trimming left V 4 bases short and J 3 bases short, with 16 bases between. Germline assignment: CDR1 SGDLS and CDR2 YYNGEE.